The rows below give T cell receptor beta chains drawn from one sample of a study of blood T cell repertoires in COVID-19. Data came from immunoSEQ multiplex PCR; TCRdb stores just in-frame clones and leaves some out. Of about 150,000 clones in the sample, 80% to 90% were seen once. The sample taken for sequencing was peripheral blood. The receptors shown here come from a human donor with acute or convalescent COVID-19. The donor label of this sample is uncertain. Each CDR3 is given with its conserved first and last residue. D genes are given only for firm matches.

D | V | CDR3
NA | TRBV4-3 | CASSQGPFAEAFF
TRBD2 | TRBV4-3 | CASSQDPRGGQVDTQYF
NA | TRBV28 | CASRHAVGGAEAFF
NA | TRBV4-3 | CASSQELAGRSYNSPLHF
TRBD2 | TRBV6-5 | CASTVTSGVNNEQFF
TRBD1 | TRBV11-2 | CASSSPGQGYNSPLHF
TRBD1 | TRBV7-3 | CASSLMGQLQETQYF
TRBD1 | TRBV15 | CATSRPSGTGAYEQYF
NA | TRBV4-2 | CASSQDTRGTDTQYF
NA | TRBV27 | CASSSGLDRNYGYTF
NA | TRBV29-1 | CSARIGHQNIQYF
TRBD1 | TRBV10-1 | CARLRGRWFYEQYF
NA | TRBV5-1 | CASSFVGGAVLGETQYF
NA | TRBV7-2 | CASNSGVYGGYTF
TRBD1 | TRBV28 | CASSSGQGITDTQYF
TRBD1 | TRBV6-5 | CASRGTDYNSPLHF
NA | TRBV10-3 | CAISAQGNTGELFF
NA | TRBV12-3/TRBV12-4 | CASSLKTDSPLHF
TRBD1 | TRBV24-1 | CATSVGTGGTQETQYF
NA | TRBV10-3 | CAINGESQPQHF
NA | TRBV19 | CASSYPPAASTDTQYF
NA | TRBV28 | CASGAEALSGNTIYF
NA | TRBV9 | CASSPQIGGNSPLHF
TRBD2 | TRBV5-6 | CASSSTSGSRAKNIQYF
NA | TRBV5-4 | CASSLGGQWNTDTQYF
NA | TRBV19 | CASKVGGNTEAFF
NA | TRBV28 | CASSLSRAAVRYNEQFF